The 14 T cell receptor beta chains given below trace back to one sample, sequenced in a study of early T cells in non-severe SARS-CoV-2 infection. TCRdb used MiXCR to reprocess the 5' RACE reads, holding one entry per CDR3 protein. Of tens of thousands of distinct CDR3 sequences listed, 6.5% were seen once; the top ten hold over 2.5%. The specimen was whole blood, collected at baseline. Source of these receptors: an adult who was a healthcare worker with PCR-confirmed SARS-CoV-2 infection or an uninfected control (not recorded which).

V is TRBV20-1 and J is TRBJ2-1; tentatively, D is TRBD1 or TRBD2 (6 bases each). This CDR3 is 15 amino acids long. Germline CDR1 reads DFQATT; CDR2 reads SNEGSKA (reference sequence). V was pared by 0 bases and J by 4 bases, with 13 bases between. CDR3 nucleotides: TGCAGTGCTAGAGAAGGAGGGGGTTCATACAATGAGCAGTTCTTC. Translation gives CSAREGGGSYNEQFF.

In this sample, this clonotype turned up many times. This chain links TRBV5-1 with TRBJ1-6, with 10 nucleotides matching TRBD1. This CDR3 is built from 15 residues. V trimming: 4 bases; J trimming: 8 bases; junction bases outside the gene matches: 6. Germline V gene data show CDR1 as SGHRS and CDR2 as YFSETQ. CDR3: CASSPRDRGHSPLHF. For the CDR3, the DNA is TGCGCCAGCAGCCCCCGGGACAGGGGACATTCACCCCTCCACTTT.

This clonotype was observed at least ten times. The V and J genes are TRBV15 and TRBJ2-3; 10 nucleotides match TRBD1. The V segment lost 0 bases and the J segment 5 bases; nucleotides outside the gene matches: 5. This CDR3 spans 16 amino acids. Per germline, CDR1 LNHNV and CDR2 YYDKDF (reference sequence). The CDR3 loop is CATSRDVGTGEDTQYF. CDR3 in DNA: TGTGCCACCAGCAGAGATGTAGGGACAGGGGAAGATACGCAGTATTTT.

This clonotype was found many times. This rearrangement joins TRBV7-2 to TRBJ2-2, with D possibly TRBD1 on 6 matching bases. Germline CDR1 reads SGHTA; CDR2 reads FQGNSA. The CDR3 is made up of 13 amino acids. The V gene lost 5 bases and the J gene lost 8 bases, with 12 bases spanning the gap. This chain's CDR3 is CASSPYRVGELFF. The CDR3 DNA reads TGTGCCAGCAGCCCCTACAGGGTGGGGGAGCTGTTTTTT.

The J gene is TRBJ1-3, the V gene TRBV7-3; D gene ambiguous. The germline V and J ends were trimmed by 5 bases and 3 bases, with 11 bases remaining between them. Germline V gene sequence: CDR1 SGHTA, CDR2 FQGTGA. This CDR3 is 14 amino acids long. The CDR3 region has the DNA TGTGCCAGCAGCCATACCCGAGATGGAAACACCATATATTTT. This codes for CASSHTRDGNTIYF.

This clonotype was observed at least ten times. The chain links TRBV12-3 or TRBV12-4 to TRBJ2-7, with 7 positions matching TRBD1. V lost 7 bases and J lost 3; bases outside the gene matches: 12. CDR3 size: 15 residues. The CDR3 DNA sequence: TGTGCCAGCACCCCACCCGGGACAGTACTCTACGAGCAGTACTTC. Protein: CASTPPGTVLYEQYF.

The chain combines TRBV4-3 with TRBJ2-6; a possible D gene is TRBD1 (5 bases). Germline CDR1 LGHNA, CDR2 YSLEER. The CDR3 runs to 14 residues. The germline V and J ends were trimmed by 5 bases and 2 bases, with 7 bases remaining between them. The CDR3 loop reads CASSTQAGANVLTF. The CDR3 bases are TGCGCCAGCAGCACACAGGCTGGGGCCAACGTCCTGACTTTC.

This clonotype occurred many times. V and J are TRBV20-1 and TRBJ2-7; a weak D match, TRBD1 (5 bases). Trimming shortened V by 6 bases and J by 2 bases, and 20 bases separated the two germline ends. CDR1 is DFQATT, CDR2 SNEGSKA, per germline (reference sequence). This CDR3 is 15 amino acids long. CDR3 bases: TGCAGTGCGACCGACAGCAACCAACCGACCTACGAGCAGTACTTC. This gives the protein CSATDSNQPTYEQYF.

This clonotype was observed a handful of times. The chain recombines TRBV6-6 with TRBJ2-6; perhaps TRBD1 as D (6 bases). CDR3 length equals 18 residues. In germline, CDR1 is MNHNY, CDR2 SVGAGI (reference sequence). The germline V and J ends were trimmed by 6 bases and 2 bases, with 20 bases remaining between them. CDR3 nucleotides: TGTGCCAGCAGGCGTACAGGGCCACCCTTCACTGGGGCCAACGTCCTGACTTTC. Its protein is CASRRTGPPFTGANVLTF.

This clonotype was counted ten times or more. This chain joins TRBV5-6 and TRBJ1-2, with D uncertain. This CDR3 spans 13 amino acids. Germline V CDR1 and CDR2: SGHDT, YYEEEE. Between the trimmed V and J ends, which lost 1 base and 5 bases, there was a span of 9 bases. CDR3 residues: CASSLITSYGYTF. The CDR3 region has the DNA TGTGCCAGCAGCTTGATTACGAGTTATGGCTACACCTTC.

This clonotype was detected a few times. The chain carries TRBV7-2 and TRBJ2-7, with 7 bases lining up with TRBD1. Germline V gene data show CDR1 as SGHTA and CDR2 as FQGNSA. V dropped 4 bases and J dropped 2; count of bases not matched to a gene: 5. The CDR3 is made up of 14 amino acids. CDR3 amino acids: CASSSRGQTYEQYF. In DNA, the CDR3 is TGTGCCAGCAGCTCGAGGGGGCAAACCTACGAGCAGTACTTC.

This clonotype was recorded a few times. DNA for the CDR3: TGTGCCAGCAGCGCCAGGACTAGCGGGGGGGTGGCGGATACGCAGTATTTT. This gives the protein CASSARTSGGVADTQYF. V and J are TRBV7-2 and TRBJ2-3, with 15 bases identical to TRBD2. V was pared by 5 bases and J by 6 bases, with 9 bases of the junction left unmatched. Germline V gives CDR1 SGHTA, CDR2 FQGNSA. The length of the CDR3 is 17 residues.

In this sample, this clonotype turned up a few times. This CDR3 is CASSPGTSMNEQFF. DNA of the CDR3: TGTGCCAGCAGCCCAGGGACTAGCATGAATGAGCAGTTCTTC. V gene TRBV14 combines with J gene TRBJ2-1, with TRBD2 matching over 9 bases. Germline V gives CDR1 SGHDN, CDR2 FVKESK. V shed 4 bases, J shed 7 bases, and the junction held 5 bases outside the gene matches. This CDR3 has 14 residues. Full variable domain (remainder filled in from reference TRBV14 and TRBJ2-1): EAGVTQFPSHSVIEKGQTVTLRCDPISGHDNLYWYRRVMGKEIKFLLHFVKESKQDESGMPNNRFLAERTGGTYSTLKVQPAELEDSGVYFCASSPGTSMNEQFFGPGTRLTVL.

This clonotype appeared many times. The chain couples TRBV9 to TRBJ2-3; D gene uncertain. Trimming removed 0 bases from V and 1 base from J, with 9 bases in between. The CDR3 spans 15 residues. CDR1 is SGDLS, CDR2 YYNGEE, per germline. The CDR3 protein is CASSVVQSGTDTQYF. CDR3 nucleotide sequence: TGTGCCAGCAGCGTAGTTCAATCAGGCACAGATACGCAGTATTTT.